This T cell receptor (beta chain) was sequenced in a study of T-cell memory formation after mild COVID-19. Study summary: TCR clusters were largely donor specific.

Study findings and constraints: There was no confirmation that second-wave clones peaking on day 37 were SARS-CoV-2 specific.

Germline V gene lookup returns CDR1 SNHLY and CDR2 FYNNEI. V lost 6 bases to trimming and J lost 8 bases, with 8 bases between them. The CDR3 is 10 amino acids. Regarding this clonotype: What it binds is not known.

TCRdb reprocessed the 5' RACE reads with MiXCR, giving one entry per CDR3 protein. The sample holds some 320,000 distinct CDR3 sequences, roughly an eighth seen once. The chain employs TRBV2 and TRBJ2-7; no definite D call. The clonotype comes from a man aged 18 to 35 who had mild COVID-19 (a few samples of this study predate the infection). Cell type and time point are not known. The material sequenced was PBMCs or a T cell subset sorted from them (not recorded which). In DNA, the CDR3 is TGTGCCAGCAGCGCCGCCAAGCAGTACTTC. The encoded protein is CASSAAKQYF.